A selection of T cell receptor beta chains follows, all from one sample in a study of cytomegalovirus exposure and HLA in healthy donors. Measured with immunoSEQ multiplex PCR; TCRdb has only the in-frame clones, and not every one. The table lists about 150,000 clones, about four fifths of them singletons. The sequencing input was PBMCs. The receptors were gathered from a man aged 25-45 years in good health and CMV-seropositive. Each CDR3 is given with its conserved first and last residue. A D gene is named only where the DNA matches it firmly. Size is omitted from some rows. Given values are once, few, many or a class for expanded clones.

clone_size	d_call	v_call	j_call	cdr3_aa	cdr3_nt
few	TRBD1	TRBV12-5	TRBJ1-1	CASGLVLIQGAKTEAFF	TGTGCTAGTGGTTTGGTACTAATCCAGGGGGCAAAGACTGAAGCTTTCTTT
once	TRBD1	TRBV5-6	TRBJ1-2	CASRRNNRGENYGYTF	TGTGCCAGCAGGCGTAATAACAGGGGAGAGAACTATGGCTACACCTTC
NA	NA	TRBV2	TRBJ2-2	CASSERGRNTGELFF	TGTGCCAGCAGTGAACGGGGTAGGAACACCGGGGAGCTGTTTTTT
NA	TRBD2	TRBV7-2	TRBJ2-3	CASSRTRRGSQTDTQYF	TGTGCCAGCAGCAGGACTAGACGGGGCTCGCAAACAGATACGCAGTATTTT
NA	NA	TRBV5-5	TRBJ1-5	CASSLVTSRSNQPQHF	TGTGCCAGCAGCTTGGTTACCAGTCGTAGCAATCAGCCCCAGCATTTT
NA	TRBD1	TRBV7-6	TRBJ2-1	CASSLGGGTGRNEQFF	TGTGCCAGCAGCTTAGGGGGGGGGACAGGGAGGAATGAGCAGTTCTTC
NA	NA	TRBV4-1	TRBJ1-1	CASSQVTENTEAFF	TGCGCCAGCAGCCAAGTGACAGAGAACACTGAAGCTTTCTTT
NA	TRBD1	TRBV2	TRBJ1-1	CASNGQGVFDTEAFF	TGTGCCAGCAATGGGCAGGGGGTTTTTGACACTGAAGCTTTCTTT
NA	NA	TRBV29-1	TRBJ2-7	CSVRVRGLYEQYF	TGCAGCGTAAGGGTTCGAGGGCTGTACGAGCAGTACTTC
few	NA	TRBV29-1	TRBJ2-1	CSVYPTGDTNNEQFF	TGCAGCGTTTACCCTACAGGAGATACAAACAATGAGCAGTTCTTC
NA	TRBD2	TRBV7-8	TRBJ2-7	CASSLSDPSGRADDEQYF	TGTGCCAGCAGCTTATCAGATCCTAGCGGGAGGGCCGACGACGAGCAGTACTTC
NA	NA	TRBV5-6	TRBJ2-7	CASSLLPGAVYEQYF	TGTGCCAGCAGCTTGTTGCCAGGGGCGGTATACGAGCAGTACTTC
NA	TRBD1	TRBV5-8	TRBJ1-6	CASSWVGQGTESPLHF	TGTGCCAGCAGCTGGGTTGGACAGGGTACCGAGTCACCCCTCCACTTT
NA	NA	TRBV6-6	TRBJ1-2	CASDLPADYGYTF	TGTGCCAGCGATCTACCCGCTGACTATGGCTACACCTTC
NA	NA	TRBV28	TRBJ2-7	CASSLGRRSSYEQYF	TGTGCCAGCAGTTTAGGCCGAAGGAGCTCCTACGAGCAGTACTTC
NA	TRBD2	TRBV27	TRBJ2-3	CASSLTSGSIDTQYF	TGTGCCAGCAGTTTAACTAGCGGGAGTATAGATACGCAGTATTTT
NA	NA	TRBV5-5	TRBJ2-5	CASSFGGEETQYF	TGTGCCAGCAGCTTCGGCGGGGAAGAGACCCAGTACTTC
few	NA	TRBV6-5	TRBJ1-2	CASSYSSQERAYGYTF	TGTGCCAGCAGTTACTCGAGCCAGGAGAGGGCCTATGGCTACACCTTC
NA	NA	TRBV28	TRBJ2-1	CASISGGGFSYNEQFF	TGTGCCAGCATCTCCGGAGGCGGATTCTCCTACAATGAGCAGTTCTTC
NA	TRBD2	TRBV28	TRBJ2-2	CASSSGGTGELFF	TGTGCCAGCAGCTCCGGGGGGACCGGGGAGCTGTTTTTT
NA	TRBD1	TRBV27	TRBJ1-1	CASSSAGQGAEAFF	TGTGCCAGCAGTTCAGCAGGGCAGGGGGCTGAAGCTTTCTTT
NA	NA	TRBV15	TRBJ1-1	CATSRDRGVNTEAFF	TGTGCCACCAGCAGAGATCGGGGGGTCAACACTGAAGCTTTCTTT
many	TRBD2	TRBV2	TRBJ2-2	CASSQDGGALSTGELFF	TGTGCCAGCAGCCAGGACGGGGGGGCCCTGTCCACCGGGGAGCTGTTTTTT
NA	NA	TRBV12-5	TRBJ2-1	CASGFRFSKGASYNEQFF	TGTGCTAGTGGTTTTCGTTTTTCTAAAGGGGCATCCTACAATGAGCAGTTCTTC
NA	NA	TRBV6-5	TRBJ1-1	CASSHAENTEAFF	TGTGCCAGCAGTCACGCAGAGAACACTGAAGCTTTCTTT
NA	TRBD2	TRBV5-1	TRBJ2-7	CASSSWTRGPYEQYF	TGCGCCAGCAGCTCCTGGACTAGAGGTCCCTACGAGCAGTACTTC
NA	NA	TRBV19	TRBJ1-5	CASSWEALLGQPQHF	TGTGCCAGTAGTTGGGAGGCCCTTCTCGGTCAGCCCCAGCATTTT
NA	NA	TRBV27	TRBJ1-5	CASSLTGWSNQPQHF	TGTGCCAGCAGTTTAACCGGGTGGAGCAATCAGCCCCAGCATTTT
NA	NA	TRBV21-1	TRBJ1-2	CASSVRQLHAYGYTF	TGTGCCAGCAGCGTAAGACAGCTCCACGCCTATGGCTACACCTTC
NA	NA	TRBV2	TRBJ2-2	CASSEALKDSVIAGELFF	TGTGCCAGCAGTGAAGCCTTGAAAGACAGTGTGATCGCCGGGGAGCTGTTTTTT
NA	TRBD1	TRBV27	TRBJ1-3	CASSPRQGISGNTIYF	TGTGCCAGCAGTCCTCGACAGGGTATCTCTGGAAACACCATATATTTT
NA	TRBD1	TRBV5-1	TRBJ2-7	CASNRDSSYEQYF	TGCGCCAGCAATCGGGACAGCTCCTACGAGCAGTACTTC
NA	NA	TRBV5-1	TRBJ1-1	CASSLAARGRSFF	TGCGCCAGCAGCTTGGCCGCAAGGGGTAGGTCTTTCTTT
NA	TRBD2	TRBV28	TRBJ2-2	CASSSRTSLSGELFF	TGTGCCAGCAGTTCCAGGACTAGTCTGAGCGGGGAGCTGTTTTTT
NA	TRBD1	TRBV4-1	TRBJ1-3	CASSPLIGTAGNTIYF	TGCGCCAGCAGCCCCCTAATCGGGACAGCGGGAAACACCATATATTTT
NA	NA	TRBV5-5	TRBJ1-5	CASSLGGGQQPQHF	TGTGCCAGCAGCTTGGGAGGGGGTCAACAGCCCCAGCATTTT
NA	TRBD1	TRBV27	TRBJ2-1	CASSSQGLVEQFF	TGTGCCAGCAGTTCACAGGGGTTGGTTGAGCAGTTCTTC
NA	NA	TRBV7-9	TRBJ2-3	CASSSEGRTDTQYF	TGTGCCAGCAGCTCGGAGGGGCGCACAGATACGCAGTATTTT
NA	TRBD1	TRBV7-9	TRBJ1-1	CASSLAGQGVSEAFF	TGTGCCAGCAGCCTGGCGGGACAGGGAGTTTCTGAAGCTTTCTTT
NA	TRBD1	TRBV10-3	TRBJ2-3	CAIRRGQGDLTDTQYF	TGTGCCATCAGACGCGGACAGGGGGACCTCACAGATACGCAGTATTTT
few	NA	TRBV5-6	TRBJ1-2	CASSLARSNYGYTF	TGTGCCAGCAGCTTGGCCAGGTCTAACTATGGCTACACCTTC
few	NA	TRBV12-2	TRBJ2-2	CASRCPPNKRENTGELFF	TGTGCAAGTCGCTGCCCGCCCAACAAGCGGGAGAACACCGGGGAGCTGTTTTTT
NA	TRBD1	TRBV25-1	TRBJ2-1	CASSEDRGEQFF	TGTGCCAGCAGTGAAGACAGGGGTGAGCAGTTCTTC
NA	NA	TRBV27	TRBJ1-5	CASSEIRQSQPQHF	TGTGCCAGCAGTGAAATTAGACAATCCCAGCCCCAGCATTTT
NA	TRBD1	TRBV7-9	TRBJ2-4	CASSKGLDREHIQYF	TGTGCCAGCAGCAAAGGACTGGACAGGGAACACATTCAGTACTTC
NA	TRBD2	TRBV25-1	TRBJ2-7	CASSESGTSGGSTYEQYF	TGTGCCAGCAGTGAATCGGGGACTAGCGGGGGGTCGACTTACGAGCAGTACTTT
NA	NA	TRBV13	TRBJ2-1	CASSSRTVYNEQFF	TGTGCCAGCAGCTCCAGGACAGTCTACAATGAGCAGTTCTTC
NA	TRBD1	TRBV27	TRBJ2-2	CASSLSQGARTGELFF	TGTGCCAGCAGTTTATCCCAGGGGGCAAGGACCGGGGAGCTGTTTTTT